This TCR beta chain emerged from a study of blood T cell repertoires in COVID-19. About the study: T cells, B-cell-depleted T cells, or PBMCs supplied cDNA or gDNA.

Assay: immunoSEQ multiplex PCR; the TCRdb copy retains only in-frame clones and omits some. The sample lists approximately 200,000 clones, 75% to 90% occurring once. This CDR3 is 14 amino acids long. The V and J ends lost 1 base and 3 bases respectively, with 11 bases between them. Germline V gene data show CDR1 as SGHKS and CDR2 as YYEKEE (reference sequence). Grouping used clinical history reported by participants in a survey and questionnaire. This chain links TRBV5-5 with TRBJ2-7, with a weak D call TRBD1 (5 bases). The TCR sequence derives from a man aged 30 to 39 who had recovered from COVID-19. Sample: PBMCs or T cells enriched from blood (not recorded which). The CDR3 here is CASSLWQGYYEQYF. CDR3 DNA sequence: TGTGCCAGCAGCTTGTGGCAGGGTTACTACGAGCAGTACTTC. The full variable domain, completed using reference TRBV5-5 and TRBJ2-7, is DAGVTQSPTHLIKTRGQQVTLRCSPISGHKSVSWYQQVLGQGPQFIFQYYEKEERGRGNFPDRFSARQFPNYSSELNVNALLLGDSALYLCASSLWQGYYEQYFGPGTRLTVT.